The clone carrying this T cell receptor (beta chain) has a handful of counts. The data originate from a study of blood T cell repertoires in COVID-19. Study as a whole: Acute and convalescent COVID-19 samples came from the United States, Italy and Spain.

CDR3 size: 16 residues. Germline values: CDR1 KGHSH, CDR2 LQKENI. V trimming: 4 bases; J trimming: 0 bases; junction bases outside the gene matches: 5. As originally analysed: Reference gene primers were amplified, and this amplification served to estimate nucleated cell counts. Generated by immunoSEQ multiplex PCR, the TCRdb table keeps only in-frame clones and is missing some. The V and J calls and clone size were taken over from that table, and D and trimming were inferred from the DNA. The sample records around 99,000 clones, over 75% being singletons. The TCR was taken from a woman aged 50 to 60 with acute or convalescent COVID-19. The sequenced sample consisted of peripheral blood. The J gene is TRBJ1-5, the V gene TRBV18; 8 nucleotides agree with TRBD1. The CDR3 sequence: CASSLQDRDSNQPQHF. CDR3 nucleotide sequence: TGTGCCAGCTCACTTCAGGACAGGGATAGCAATCAGCCCCAGCATTTT. Full variable domain (missing parts from reference TRBV18 and TRBJ1-5): NAGVMQNPRHLVRRRGQEARLRCSPMKGHSHVYWYRQLPEEGLKFMVYLQKENIIDESGMPKERFSAEFPKEGPSILRIQQVVRGDSAAYFCASSLQDRDSNQPQHFGDGTRLSIL.